The clone carrying this T cell receptor beta chain appeared a few times. The data belong to a study of blood T cell repertoires in COVID-19. This study enrolled people aged about 18 to 100 from about 26 US geographic areas. Each participant's cohort was designated according to participant-reported clinical history. Trimming took off 8 bases at V and 0 bases at J, with 18 bases between the two ends. The CDR3 length is 16 residues. The V gene's germline CDR1 is MDHEN and CDR2 SYDVKM. Original processing methods: Counts of nucleated cells, estimated from reference gene primer amplification, were obtained. Assay used: immunoSEQ multiplex PCR; TCRdb lists only in-frame clones, some missing. The V and J calls and clone size come from that table; D and trimming were worked out from the DNA. The profile covers 250,000 to 400,000 clones, with about 89% appearing a single time and 4.5% to 6.5% taken by the ten largest.

The receptor's source is a man aged 60-69 years who had recovered from COVID-19. This chain links TRBV28 with TRBJ2-3; the D gene is possibly TRBD1 (7 bases). The sample taken for sequencing was PBMCs or T cells enriched from blood (not recorded which). Written as DNA, the CDR3 is TGTGCCAGCGGGTTCCAGGGGGGCCCTAGCACAGATACGCAGTATTTT. Amino acid sequence: CASGFQGGPSTDTQYF.